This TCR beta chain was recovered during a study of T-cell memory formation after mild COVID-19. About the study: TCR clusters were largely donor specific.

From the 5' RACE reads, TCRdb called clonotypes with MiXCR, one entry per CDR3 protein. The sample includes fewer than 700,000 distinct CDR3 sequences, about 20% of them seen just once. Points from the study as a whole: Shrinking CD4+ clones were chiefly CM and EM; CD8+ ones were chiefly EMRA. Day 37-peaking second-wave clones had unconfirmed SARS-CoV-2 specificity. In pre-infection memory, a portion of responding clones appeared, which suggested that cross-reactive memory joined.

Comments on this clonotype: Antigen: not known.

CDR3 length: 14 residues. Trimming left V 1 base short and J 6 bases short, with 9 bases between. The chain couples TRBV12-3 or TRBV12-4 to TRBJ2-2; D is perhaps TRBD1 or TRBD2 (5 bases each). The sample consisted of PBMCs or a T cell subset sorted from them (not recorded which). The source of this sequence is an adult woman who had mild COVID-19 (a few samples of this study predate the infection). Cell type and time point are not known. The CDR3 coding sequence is TGTGCCAGCAGTTTAGGTTCGGGGCCCGGGGAGCTGTTTTTT. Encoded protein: CASSLGSGPGELFF.